The 17 T cell receptor beta chains given below trace back to one sample, sequenced in a study of T cells in Graves' hyperthyroidism and ophthalmopathy. Amplification of TCR beta CDR3 regions used RNA as the template. RT-PCR in the first round (using the HTBI primer set) targeted the TCR CDR3. MiXCR, run by TCRdb on the multiplex PCR reads, gives a single entry per CDR3 protein. The sample holds hundreds of thousands of distinct CDR3 sequences, approximately 40% seen once. Sequencing was performed on blood. The receptor source for this set is a man between 18 and 29 years old with Graves' hyperthyroidism.

J is TRBJ1-2 and V is TRBV10-3, with 9 positions matching TRBD1. This CDR3 contains 15 residues. With V trimmed by 4 bases and J by 3 bases, 6 bases remained unmatched. Germline V lookup: CDR1 ENHRY, CDR2 SYGVKD. The CDR3 DNA reads TGTGCCATCAGTGCTAGGGGACAGGGAGACTATGGCTACACCTTC. Its protein is CAISARGQGDYGYTF.

This clonotype has just a few counts. The chain couples TRBV29-1 to TRBJ2-5; D gene ambiguous. CDR3 length: 15 residues. Germline loops: CDR1 SQVTM, CDR2 ANQGSEA. V lost 3 bases to trimming and J lost 5 bases, with 19 bases between them. CDR3 sequence (DNA): TGCAGCGTTGACGGGCGGTCCGTAAATCGTGAGACCCAGTACTTC. Translating it yields CSVDGRSVNRETQYF.

This clonotype has a count of ten or more. The rearrangement uses TRBV25-1 and TRBJ2-7; D may correspond to TRBD1 or TRBD2 (5 bases each). Trimming pared 1 base from V and 7 bases from J, leaving 11 bases between. The CDR3 loop spans 13 amino acids. The germline CDR1 and CDR2 sequences are MGHDK and SYGVNS. The CDR3 coding sequence is TGTGCCAGCAGTGAATTCGGGGACCAAGAGCAGTACTTC. Protein sequence: CASSEFGDQEQYF.

The sample holds one count of this clonotype. V is TRBV15 and J is TRBJ2-5, with a tentative D call TRBD2 (7 bases). The CDR3 is 15 amino acids. Germline V gene data show CDR1 as LNHNV and CDR2 as YYDKDF (reference sequence). V shed 1 base and J shed 1 base, with 10 bases lying between them. In nucleotides, the CDR3 is TGTGCCACCAGCAGAGGGGGGGGCTTCCAAGAGACCCAGTACTTC. Its protein is CATSRGGGFQETQYF.

V is TRBV25-1 and J is TRBJ1-1; D ambiguous. CDR1 is MGHDK, CDR2 SYGVNS, per germline. The CDR3 has 18 amino acids. Between the trimmed V and J ends, which lost 0 bases and 3 bases, there was a span of 20 bases. CDR3 nucleotides: TGTGCCAGCAGTGAATATTTTGCCAGCAGCTCGAGATACACTGAAGCTTTCTTT. This encodes CASSEYFASSSRYTEAFF.

The rearrangement uses TRBV7-2 and TRBJ2-6; 7 bases map to TRBD1. V gave up 3 bases and J gave up 1 base; unmatched junction bases: 6. The CDR3 sequence is 17 residues long. In germline, CDR1 is SGHTA, CDR2 FQGNSA. The CDR3 is CASSFVSGGSGANVLTF. The CDR3 bases are TGTGCCAGCAGCTTCGTATCAGGGGGATCTGGGGCCAACGTCCTGACTTTC.

Here the CDR3 reads CASSFLAASGTQYF. CDR3 nucleotides: TGTGCCAGCAGCTTCTTAGCGGCCTCGGGAACCCAGTACTTC. V and J are TRBV5-4 and TRBJ2-5; maybe TRBD2 (6 bases). Germline V gives CDR1 SGHNT, CDR2 YYREEE (reference sequence). This CDR3 comprises 14 residues. V lost 2 bases and J lost 8, with 16 bases in between.

As regards this clonotype: A much more abundant neighbour one base away suggests this may be a read error. This chain joins TRBV19 and TRBJ1-1, with D uncertain. The CDR3 totals 13 residues. Germline V lookup: CDR1 LNHDA, CDR2 SQIVND (reference sequence). V was cut by 5 bases and J by 6 bases, with 13 bases left in between. CDR3 in DNA: TGTGCCAGTAGTGGACTTTCAGGATCTGAAGCTTTCTTT. This encodes CASSGLSGSEAFF.

This chain joins TRBV2 and TRBJ2-7, with TRBD1 matching 7 bases. Per the germline V gene, CDR1 is SNHLY and CDR2 is FYNNEI. This CDR3 is 16 amino acids long. The V and J ends lost 6 bases and 4 bases, in that order; junction bases with no gene match: 15. The CDR3 nucleotides are TGTGCCAGCAGAACTACAGGGGAACGGGGCGGGTACGAGCAGTACTTC. Protein sequence: CASRTTGERGGYEQYF.

This clonotype was detected many times. This chain joins TRBV7-8 and TRBJ2-5; D gene uncertain. V shed 1 base and J shed 5 bases, with 8 bases lying between them. Germline-derived CDR1 and CDR2 are SGHVS and FQNEAQ. The CDR3 runs to 13 residues. DNA for the CDR3: TGTGCCAGCAGCTTAGGGGTGGGGGAGACCCAGTACTTC. Translation gives CASSLGVGETQYF.

This clonotype was recorded many times. The chain is built from TRBV12-3 or TRBV12-4 and TRBJ1-2, with a weak D call TRBD1 (6 bases). This CDR3 contains 12 residues. V was clipped by 2 bases and J by 9 bases, with 10 bases between them. DNA for the CDR3: TGTGCCAGCAGTTTACACAGGGTTAGCTACACCTTC. Residues: CASSLHRVSYTF.

Details on this clonotype: A read error is possible here, since a much larger clone lies one base away. V gene TRBV10-3 combines with J gene TRBJ1-1; possible D gene TRBD1, 5 bases. This CDR3 spans 14 amino acids. Germline V gene data show CDR1 as ENHRY and CDR2 as SYGVKD. The V end lost 7 bases, the J end lost 7 bases, and 19 bases lay between the germline ends. CDR3 coding DNA: TGTGCCATCAAGGCACAGGATCACGGTCTTGAAGCTTTCTTT. Translation: CAIKAQDHGLEAFF.

This clonotype was picked up many times. The chain recombines TRBV29-1 with TRBJ1-5; no clear D. The length of the CDR3 is 13 residues. The germline V gene has CDR1 SQVTM and CDR2 ANQGSEA. V lost 4 bases, J lost 6 bases, and 13 bases lay in between. CDR3 sequence: CSVAGSLSQPQHF. The CDR3 nucleotides read TGCAGCGTTGCGGGCAGCCTAAGTCAGCCCCAGCATTTT.

This clonotype appeared many times. The rearrangement joins TRBV7-9 to TRBJ2-7; TRBD2 might be the D (5 bases). V was cut by 5 bases and J by 4 bases, with 15 bases left in between. Germline assignment: CDR1 SEHNR and CDR2 FQNEAQ (reference sequence). This CDR3 is built from 14 residues. Here the CDR3 reads CASSPSTGRYEQYF. The CDR3 DNA is TGTGCCAGCAGCCCCTCCACGGGGAGATACGAGCAGTACTTC.

This chain connects TRBV5-1 to TRBJ1-2; D not certain. V dropped 2 bases and J dropped 0 bases, with 17 bases sitting between them. The germline V gene encodes CDR1 SGHRS and CDR2 YFSETQ. This CDR3 is 17 amino acids long. The CDR3 reads CASSLPADGTPNYGYTF. The CDR3 coding sequence is TGCGCCAGCAGCTTACCGGCAGACGGAACACCTAACTATGGCTACACCTTC.

The rearrangement links TRBV7-2 to TRBJ2-7, with D maybe TRBD2 (6 bases). V lost 4 bases and J 6 bases, leaving 13 bases between the germline ends. Germline V lookup: CDR1 SGHTA, CDR2 FQGNSA. This CDR3 spans 13 amino acids. The CDR3 region is CASSWDFAVEQYF. CDR3 coding DNA: TGTGCCAGCAGCTGGGACTTTGCAGTCGAGCAGTACTTC.

The genes are TRBV7-3 and TRBJ2-7, with 7 bases aligning to TRBD2. CDR3 length equals 14 residues. The V gene's germline CDR1 is SGHTA and CDR2 FQGTGA. J lost 6 bases, V lost 7 bases, and 12 bases had no gene match. CDR3 DNA sequence: TGTGCCAGCACCCTGGGGAGGGCCCCTCTCGAGCAGTACTTC. Protein product: CASTLGRAPLEQYF.